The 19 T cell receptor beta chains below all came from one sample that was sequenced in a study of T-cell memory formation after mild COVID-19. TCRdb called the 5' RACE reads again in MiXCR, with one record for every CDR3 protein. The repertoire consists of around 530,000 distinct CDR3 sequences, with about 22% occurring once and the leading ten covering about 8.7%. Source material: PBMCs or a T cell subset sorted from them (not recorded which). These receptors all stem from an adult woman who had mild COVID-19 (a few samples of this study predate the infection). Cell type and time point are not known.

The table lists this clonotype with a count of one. The CDR3 DNA is TGTGCCAGCAGCGCTCACACCGAGGGATATACGCAGTATTTT. Its protein product is CASSAHTEGYTQYF. The genes are TRBV7-3 and TRBJ2-3, with D perhaps TRBD2 (5 bases). CDR3 length equals 14 residues. V shed 5 bases and J shed 7 bases, with 16 bases lying between them. In germline, CDR1 is SGHTA, CDR2 FQGTGA.

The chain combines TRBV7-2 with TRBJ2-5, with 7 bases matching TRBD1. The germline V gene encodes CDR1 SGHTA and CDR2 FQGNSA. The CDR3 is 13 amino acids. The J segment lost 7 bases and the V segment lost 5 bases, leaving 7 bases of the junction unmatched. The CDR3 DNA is TGTGCCAGCAGCCCCGGACAGGAGGCGACCCAGTACTTC. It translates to CASSPGQEATQYF.

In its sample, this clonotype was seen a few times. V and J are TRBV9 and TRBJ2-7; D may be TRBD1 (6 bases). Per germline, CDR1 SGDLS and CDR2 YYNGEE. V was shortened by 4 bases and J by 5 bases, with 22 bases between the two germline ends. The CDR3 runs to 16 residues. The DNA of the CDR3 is TGTGCCAGCAGCCCAACGAACAGGGCCCGGGGTGACGAGCAGTACTTC. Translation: CASSPTNRARGDEQYF.

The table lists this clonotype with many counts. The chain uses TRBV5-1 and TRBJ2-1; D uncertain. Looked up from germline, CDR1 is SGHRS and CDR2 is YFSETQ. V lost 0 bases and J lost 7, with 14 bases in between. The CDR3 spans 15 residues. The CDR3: CASSLDPAYQNEQFF. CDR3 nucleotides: TGCGCCAGCAGCTTGGACCCGGCTTACCAGAATGAGCAGTTCTTC.

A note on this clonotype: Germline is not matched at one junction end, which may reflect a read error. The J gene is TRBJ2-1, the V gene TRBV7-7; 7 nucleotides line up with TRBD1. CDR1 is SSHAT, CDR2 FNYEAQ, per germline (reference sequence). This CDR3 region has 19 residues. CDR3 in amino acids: CASSLAWQGVRPDYNEQFF. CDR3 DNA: TGTGCTAGCAGCTTAGCGTGGCAGGGGGTCCGTCCCGATTACAATGAGCAGTTCTTC.

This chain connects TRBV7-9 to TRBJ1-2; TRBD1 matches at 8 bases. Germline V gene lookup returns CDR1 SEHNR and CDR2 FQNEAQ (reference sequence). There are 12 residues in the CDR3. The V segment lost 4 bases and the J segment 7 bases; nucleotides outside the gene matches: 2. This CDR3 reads CASSYQGAGYTF. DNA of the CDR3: TGTGCCAGCAGCTACCAGGGGGCTGGCTACACCTTC. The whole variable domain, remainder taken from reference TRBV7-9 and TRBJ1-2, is DTGVSQNPRHKITKRGQNVTFRCDPISEHNRLYWYRQTLGQGPEFLTYFQNEAQLEKSRLLSDRFSAERPKGSFSTLEIQRTEQGDSAMYLCASSYQGAGYTFGSGTRLTVV.

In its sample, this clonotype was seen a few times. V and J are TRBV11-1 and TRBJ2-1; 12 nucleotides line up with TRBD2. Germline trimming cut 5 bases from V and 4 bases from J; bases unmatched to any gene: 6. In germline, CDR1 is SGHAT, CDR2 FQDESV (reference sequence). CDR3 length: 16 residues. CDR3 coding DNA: TGTGCCAGCAGCCTGACTAGCGGGGGAGAGTACAATGAGCAGTTCTTC. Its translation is CASSLTSGGEYNEQFF.

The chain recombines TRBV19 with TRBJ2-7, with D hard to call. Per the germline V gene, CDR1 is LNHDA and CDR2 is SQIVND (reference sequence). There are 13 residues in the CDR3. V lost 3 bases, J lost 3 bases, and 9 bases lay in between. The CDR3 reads CASSMQPFYEQYF. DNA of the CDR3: TGTGCCAGTAGTATGCAGCCTTTCTACGAGCAGTACTTC.

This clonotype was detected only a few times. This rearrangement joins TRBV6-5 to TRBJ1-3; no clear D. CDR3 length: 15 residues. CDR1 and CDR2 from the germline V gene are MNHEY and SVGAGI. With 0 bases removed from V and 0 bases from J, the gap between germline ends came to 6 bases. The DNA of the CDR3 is TGTGCCAGCAGTTACTCGGCCCTCTCTGGAAACACCATATATTTT. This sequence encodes CASSYSALSGNTIYF.

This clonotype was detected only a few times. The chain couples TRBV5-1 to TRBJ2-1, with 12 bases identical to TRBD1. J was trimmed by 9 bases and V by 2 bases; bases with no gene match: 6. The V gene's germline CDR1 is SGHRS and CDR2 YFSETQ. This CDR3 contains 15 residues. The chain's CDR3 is CASSFEGQGAGEQFF. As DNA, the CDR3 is TGCGCCAGCAGCTTCGAGGGACAGGGGGCTGGTGAGCAGTTCTTC.

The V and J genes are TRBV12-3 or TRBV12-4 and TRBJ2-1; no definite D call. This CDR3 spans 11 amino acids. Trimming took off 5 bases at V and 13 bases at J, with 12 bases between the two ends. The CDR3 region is CASSPRTFQFF. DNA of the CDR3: TGTGCCAGCAGTCCCCGGACGTTCCAGTTCTTC.

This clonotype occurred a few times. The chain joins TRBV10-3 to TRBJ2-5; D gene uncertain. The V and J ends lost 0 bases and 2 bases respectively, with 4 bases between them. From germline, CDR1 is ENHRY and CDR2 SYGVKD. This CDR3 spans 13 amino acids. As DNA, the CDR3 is TGTGCCATCAGTGAGTCATGGCAAGAGACCCAGTACTTC. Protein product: CAISESWQETQYF.

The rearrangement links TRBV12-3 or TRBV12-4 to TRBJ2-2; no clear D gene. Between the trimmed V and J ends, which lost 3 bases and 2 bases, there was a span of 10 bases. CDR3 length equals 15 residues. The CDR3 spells CASSFGFYNTGELFF. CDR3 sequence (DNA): TGTGCCAGCAGTTTTGGGTTTTATAACACCGGGGAGCTGTTTTTT.

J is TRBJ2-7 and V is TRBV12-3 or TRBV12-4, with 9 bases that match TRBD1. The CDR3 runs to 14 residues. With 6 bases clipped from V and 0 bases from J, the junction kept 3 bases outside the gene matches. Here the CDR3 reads CASRGTGRSYEQYF. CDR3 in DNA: TGTGCCAGCAGAGGGACAGGGCGCTCCTACGAGCAGTACTTC.

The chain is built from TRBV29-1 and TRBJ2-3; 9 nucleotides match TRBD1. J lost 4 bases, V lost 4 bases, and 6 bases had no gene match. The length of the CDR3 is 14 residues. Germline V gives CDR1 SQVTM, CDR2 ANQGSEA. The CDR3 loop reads CSVADRGIADTQYF. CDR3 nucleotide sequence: TGCAGCGTTGCCGACAGGGGGATAGCAGATACGCAGTATTTT.

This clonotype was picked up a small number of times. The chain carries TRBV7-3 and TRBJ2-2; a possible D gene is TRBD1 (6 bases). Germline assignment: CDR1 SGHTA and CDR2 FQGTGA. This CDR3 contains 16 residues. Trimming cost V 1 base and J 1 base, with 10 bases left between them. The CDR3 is CASSLRDTLNTGELFF. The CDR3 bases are TGTGCCAGCAGCTTAAGGGACACCCTGAACACCGGGGAGCTGTTTTTT.

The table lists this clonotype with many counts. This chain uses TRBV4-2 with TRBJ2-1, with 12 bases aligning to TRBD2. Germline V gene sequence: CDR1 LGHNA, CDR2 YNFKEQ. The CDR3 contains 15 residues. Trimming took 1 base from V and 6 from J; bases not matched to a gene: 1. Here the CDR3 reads CASSQASGGANEQFF. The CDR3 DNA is TGTGCCAGCAGCCAAGCTAGCGGGGGGGCCAATGAGCAGTTCTTC.

Here the CDR3 reads CASSQGRLNYGYTF. The DNA for the CDR3 is TGCGCCAGCAGCCAAGGACGGCTAAACTATGGCTACACCTTC. The gene calls are TRBV4-3 and TRBJ1-2; D gene unclear. Germline V gene data show CDR1 as LGHNA and CDR2 as YSLEER. V shed 1 base and J shed 2 bases, with 8 bases lying between them. The CDR3 totals 14 residues.

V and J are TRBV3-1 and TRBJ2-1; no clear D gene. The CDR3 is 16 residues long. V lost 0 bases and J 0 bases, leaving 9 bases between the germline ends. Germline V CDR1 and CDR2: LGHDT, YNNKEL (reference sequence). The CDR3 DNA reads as TGTGCCAGCAGCCAAGATCTTAGTACCTCCTACAATGAGCAGTTCTTC. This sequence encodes CASSQDLSTSYNEQFF.